A selection of T cell receptor beta chains follows, all from one sample in a study of blood T cell repertoires in COVID-19. Clones were read by immunoSEQ multiplex PCR, and TCRdb kept only the in-frame ones, dropping some. The sample consists of some 460,000 clones, about 85% of them appearing once. Sequencing was performed on PBMCs or T cells enriched from blood (not recorded which). These receptors all stem from a woman younger than 30 with acute COVID-19. CDR3s include the opening cysteine and the closing phenylalanine or tryptophan.

>TRBV11-3|14|TRBJ2-2
CASSRPKGDGELFF
>TRBV28|13|TRBJ1-2
CASRETGSHGYTF
>TRBV12-5|12|TRBJ2-5
CASESSGETQYF
>TRBV6-2/TRBV6-3|13|TRBJ1-2
CASSYLTGDGYTF
>TRBV7-9|14|TRBJ2-3
CASSFSVDFSAQYF
>TRBV9|15|TRBJ1-2
CASSVAVQGLSGYTF
>TRBV5-6|18|TRBJ1-2
CASSLAAQVGTEVDGNTF
>TRBV11-2|14|TRBJ2-7
CASSLIDRVHEQYF
>TRBV9|14|TRBJ2-1
CASSVDIGYNEQFF
>TRBV28|15|TRBJ2-7
CASSIPGLMSYEQYF
>TRBV5-8|18|TRBJ1-2
CASSPEGFRGPGDYGYTF
>TRBV24-1|14|TRBJ2-7
CATSRGQGDHEQYF
>TRBV14|16|TRBJ2-7
CASSQDVLTSDDEQYF
>TRBV4-1|15|TRBJ1-2
CASSPVGGQGYGYTF
>TRBV12-3/TRBV12-4|11|TRBJ2-1
CASSLRNEQFF
>TRBV10-3|17|TRBJ2-5
CAISDRGTSGSWETQYF
>TRBV19|16|TRBJ2-2
CASRHGSGRRTGELFF
>TRBV30|13|TRBJ1-1
CAWCHGQNTEAFF
>TRBV9|14|TRBJ1-6
CASSLQPNGSPLHF
>TRBV18|15|TRBJ1-2
CASSSRQALNYGYTF
>TRBV7-8|17|TRBJ2-1
CASRPRRAGGPYNEQFF
>TRBV7-2|17|TRBJ2-6
CASSLNRDRAGANVLTF
>TRBV7-9|11|TRBJ2-3
CASNLADTQYF
>TRBV12-5|13|TRBJ1-2
CASGTGGSDGYTF
>TRBV7-2|14|TRBJ2-7
CASSLISGNYEQYF
>TRBV11-3|14|TRBJ2-7
CASSQGQGAYEQYF
>TRBV5-4|16|TRBJ2-1
CASSAGVKSSYNEQFF
>TRBV7-2|15|TRBJ2-7
CASSPFGSGSYEQYF
>TRBV10-3|16|TRBJ2-2
CAISELSSPRGGELFF
>TRBV10-1|14|TRBJ2-3
CASSARQSGDTQYF
>TRBV3-1/TRBV3-2|17|TRBJ2-1
CASSQYPRLAGGHEQFF
>TRBV9|18|TRBJ2-1
CASSLKGSGAVPNNEQFF
>TRBV7-8|15|TRBJ2-3
CASSRLAGGLDTQYF
>TRBV10-1|15|TRBJ2-2
CASSESGQGAGELFF
>TRBV7-6|15|TRBJ1-5
CASSSRTGIDQPQHF
>TRBV11-2|18|TRBJ1-4
CASSLRQGLRPWVEKLFF